The source of this T cell receptor beta chain is a study of blood T cell repertoires in COVID-19. Study at large: Spain, Italy and the United States supplied samples that represented acute and convalescent COVID-19. PBMCs, B-cell-depleted T cells, or T cells were the source of the cDNA or gDNA that made up the material.

CDR1 and CDR2 (germline): KGHSH, LQKENI. Trimming took off 3 bases at V and 0 bases at J, with 11 bases between the two ends. This CDR3 contains 16 residues. Per the study methods: Scientists estimated how many nucleated cells there were by amplifying reference gene primers. TCRdb keeps only in-frame clones here, not all; method: immunoSEQ multiplex PCR. V and J calls and clone size are copied from that table; D and trimming were computed from the DNA. The sample holds approximately 170,000 clones, over 75% seen once. Sequencing was carried out using peripheral blood. The receptor comes from an older man with COVID-19, enrolled during active disease. The chain employs TRBV18 and TRBJ1-4; the D is unclear. DNA for the CDR3: TGTGCCAGCTCACCGGCAGGAGCGGCAACTAATGAAAAACTGTTTTTT. Protein product: CASSPAGAATNEKLFF. The full variable domain, with the rest looked up from reference TRBV18 and TRBJ1-4, is NAGVMQNPRHLVRRRGQEARLRCSPMKGHSHVYWYRQLPEEGLKFMVYLQKENIIDESGMPKERFSAEFPKEGPSILRIQQVVRGDSAAYFCASSPAGAATNEKLFFGSGTQLSVL.